These 8 T cell receptor beta chains were all obtained from the same sample, sequenced in a study of vaccination and CD4 T cells after COVID-19. Time point reported: late sampling 161 to 241 days after vaccination in a few convalescent patients. Treatment: roughly 10-day PBMC culture with coronavirus spike peptide pools or control peptides (ViraFEST assay). Cultured CD4+ T-cell DNA underwent Oncomine TCR Beta short-read sequencing. One entry per CDR3 protein, called by TCRdb with MiXCR from the PCR reads. This table holds around 17,000 distinct CDR3 sequences, roughly 44% found once. For these TCRs, the target antigens are not known. The sample in question was CD4+ T cells from blood, cultured in vitro, obtained about 7 months after SARS-CoV-2 vaccination. Receptor source: a human donor who had recovered from COVID-19.

V usage is TRBV11-2 and J usage is TRBJ1-6; 10 bases are shared with TRBD1. CDR1 is SGHAT, CDR2 FQNNGV, per germline. This CDR3 is built from 14 residues. V shed 5 bases, J shed 10 bases, and the junction held 5 bases outside the gene matches. CDR3 amino acids: CASSRDRGQSPLHF. As DNA, the CDR3 is TGTGCCAGCAGCCGCGACAGGGGGCAATCACCCCTCCACTTT.

The J gene is TRBJ2-6, the V gene TRBV29-1; D is ambiguous. Germline CDR1 reads SQVTM; CDR2 reads ANQGSEA. The CDR3 is 15 residues long. V lost 4 bases and J 0 bases, leaving 10 bases between the germline ends. The CDR3 region has the DNA TGCAGCGTTGGGGCCTTAGGCTCTGGGGCCAACGTCCTGACTTTC. Translated, it gives CSVGALGSGANVLTF.

The CDR3 loop reads CSAPTPGATNEKLFF. The CDR3 DNA follows: TGCAGTGCGCCGACTCCGGGGGCAACTAATGAAAAACTGTTTTTT. The rearrangement uses TRBV20-1 and TRBJ1-4, with TRBD1 as a possible D gene (5 bases). Germline loops: CDR1 DFQATT, CDR2 SNEGSKA (reference sequence). This CDR3 is 15 amino acids long. Trimming took off 6 bases at V and 0 bases at J, with 14 bases between the two ends.

By sample fraction, this clonotype is medium-sized. This chain uses TRBV6-5 with TRBJ2-3; D not certain. Germline lookup yields CDR1 MNHEY and CDR2 SVGAGI. Trimming cost V 4 bases and J 1 base, with 6 bases left between them. The CDR3 runs 13 residues. The CDR3 sequence is CASSSDGTDTQYF. The CDR3 DNA is TGTGCCAGCAGTTCCGACGGCACAGATACGCAGTATTTT.

This clonotype was observed a handful of times. The CDR3 DNA sequence: TGTGCCAGCAGCTTAGTTGTACATTCCGAAGCTTTCTTT. It encodes CASSLVVHSEAFF. This chain links TRBV7-8 with TRBJ1-1, with D unclear. This CDR3 contains 13 residues. With 1 base removed from V and 8 bases from J, the gap between germline ends came to 11 bases. Germline V gene lookup returns CDR1 SGHVS and CDR2 FQNEAQ.

The rearrangement uses TRBV7-2 and TRBJ1-5, with TRBD1 matching 7 bases. CDR1 is SGHTA, CDR2 FQGNSA, per germline. The CDR3 is 13 amino acids. The V and J ends lost 3 bases and 6 bases, in that order; junction bases with no gene match: 2. The CDR3 loop is CASSFRGGQPQHF. DNA for the CDR3: TGTGCCAGCAGCTTCAGGGGGGGTCAGCCCCAGCATTTT. Looking up the rest from reference TRBV7-2 and TRBJ1-5 gives the full variable domain: GAGVSQSPSNKVTEKGKDVELRCDPISGHTALYWYRQSLGQGLEFLIYFQGNSAPDKSGLPSDRFSAERTGGSVSTLTIQRTQQEDSAVYLCASSFRGGQPQHFGDGTRLSIL.

This clonotype occurred once. The conserved phenylalanine or tryptophan normally closing the CDR3 is absent here, so this likely arose from a read error. The chain joins TRBV7-6 to TRBJ1-1, with TRBD1 as a possible D gene (6 bases). Germline V lookup: CDR1 SGHVS, CDR2 FNYEAQ. Trimming left V 4 bases short and J 2 bases short, with 8 bases between. This CDR3 is 13 amino acids long. The CDR3 DNA sequence: TGTGCCAGCAGCTCGGACAGCAACACTGAAGCTTTCCTT. Its protein is CASSSDSNTEAFL.

The rearrangement joins TRBV20-1 to TRBJ2-5; 12 bases agree with TRBD2. The germline CDR1 and CDR2 sequences are DFQATT and SNEGSKA (reference sequence). The CDR3 totals 16 residues. The J segment lost 2 bases and the V segment lost 3 bases, leaving 7 bases of the junction unmatched. The CDR3, as DNA: TGCAGTGCTAGTCTAGCGGGGGGGCCATCTCAAGAGACCCAGTACTTC. Its translation is CSASLAGGPSQETQYF.